A single sample is the source of the 32 T cell receptor beta chains below, sequenced in a study of blood T cell repertoires in COVID-19 (dated by TCRdb to the early 2020s). The library was obtained by the immunoSEQ multiplex PCR assay. TCRdb re-hosts the immuneACCESS table, in-frame sequences only. Its copies lack some clones; in the studies checked, an unresolved V gene accounts for under half of them, and the cause for the rest is not known. The sample yields 200,000 to 250,000 clones; roughly 80% were counted once. The ten largest make up 2% to 2.5% of the sample. Sequenced: peripheral blood. The receptors shown here come from a woman in her sixties or seventies with acute or convalescent COVID-19.

This clone occurred a few times. The same CDR3 also results from other DNA sequences found in this sample. The V gene is TRBV4-2, the J gene TRBJ1-1, with a weak D call TRBD1 (5 bases). Trimming removed 1 base from V and 0 bases from J, with 9 bases in between. CDR1 is LGHNA, CDR2 YNFKEQ, per germline. The CDR3 length is 15 residues. CDR3 sequence reads: CASSQGKGMNTEAFF. CDR3 DNA sequence: TGTGCCAGCAGCCAAGGGAAGGGGATGAACACTGAAGCTTTCTTT.

The V and J genes are TRBV15 and TRBJ1-2, with 11 bases that match TRBD1. Germline V gene lookup returns CDR1 LNHNV and CDR2 YYDKDF (reference sequence). V was clipped by 5 bases and J by 7 bases; unmatched bases: 6. This CDR3 contains 14 residues. DNA for the CDR3: TGTGCCACCAGCCAAGGACAGGGGGCGCCTGGCTACACCTTC. Translated: CATSQGQGAPGYTF. Filled out from reference TRBV15 and TRBJ1-2, the complete variable domain reads DAMVIQNPRYQVTQFGKPVTLSCSQTLNHNVMYWYQQKSSQAPKLLFHYYDKDFNNEADTPDNFQSRRPNTSFCFLDIRSPGLGDTAMYLCATSQGQGAPGYTFGSGTRLTVV.

This sequence joins TRBV7-9 and TRBJ1-4, with TRBD1 as a possible D gene (6 bases). Germline loops: CDR1 SEHNR, CDR2 FQNEAQ (reference sequence). The CDR3 has 15 amino acids. Trimming removed 1 base at V and 2 bases at J, with 8 bases between. CDR3 in DNA: TGTGCCAGCAGCTTAGAGACAGGCACTAATGAAAAACTGTTTTTT. Protein sequence: CASSLETGTNEKLFF.

The chain links TRBV7-2 to TRBJ2-7; D perhaps matches TRBD2 (5 bases). The CDR3 consists of 12 residues. The V end was cut by 4 bases, the J end by 3 bases, with 7 bases between. Germline V gene lookup returns CDR1 SGHTA and CDR2 FQGNSA. Here the CDR3 reads CASSSEGYEQYF. CDR3 DNA sequence: TGTGCCAGCAGCTCAGAGGGCTACGAGCAGTACTTC.

The gene calls are TRBV5-4 and TRBJ2-7; TRBD2 matches at 9 bases. V lost 1 base and J lost 0; bases outside the gene matches: 17. This CDR3 has 20 amino acids. CDR1 and CDR2 (germline): SGHNT, YYREEE (reference sequence). CDR3 nucleotide sequence: TGTGCCAGCAGCTTGACGGGACCTGCGGGGGGGGCGATACCCTCCTACGAGCAGTACTTC. Protein sequence: CASSLTGPAGGAIPSYEQYF.

The CDR3 sequence is CASSMVAPNTGELFF. Written as DNA, the CDR3 is TGTGCCAGTAGTATGGTAGCCCCGAACACCGGGGAGCTGTTTTTT. This chain connects TRBV19 to TRBJ2-2; D is unresolved. V lost 3 bases and J lost 0, with 8 bases in between. The V gene's germline CDR1 is LNHDA and CDR2 SQIVND (reference sequence). This CDR3 has 15 amino acids.

V usage is TRBV11-2 and J usage is TRBJ2-1, with a possible D match to TRBD2 (6 bases). CDR1 SGHAT and CDR2 FQNNGV come from the germline V gene. The CDR3 is 18 residues long. V lost 0 bases to trimming and J lost 9 bases, with 24 bases between them. Here the CDR3 DNA reads TGTGCCAGCAGCTTAGATCCAGCACCGGCTAGCGCCCGGGTTGAGCAGTTCTTC. Amino acid sequence: CASSLDPAPASARVEQFF. The variable domain in full, with the rest retrieved from reference TRBV11-2 and TRBJ2-1, is EAGVAQSPRYKIIEKRQSVAFWCNPISGHATLYWYQQILGQGPKLLIQFQNNGVVDDSQLPKDRFSAERLKGVDSTLKIQPAKLEDSAVYLCASSLDPAPASARVEQFFGPGTRLTVL.

The V gene is TRBV4-2, the J gene TRBJ2-1; 12 bases agree with TRBD2. Losses at the gene ends were 3 bases for V and 7 bases for J; bases not matched to a gene: 7. The CDR3 is made up of 16 amino acids. Germline V gene sequence: CDR1 LGHNA, CDR2 YNFKEQ. CDR3 region: CASSQDLAGGWNEQFF. The CDR3 nucleotides are TGTGCCAGCAGCCAGGATCTAGCGGGGGGGTGGAATGAGCAGTTCTTC.

V usage is TRBV3-1 (or the pseudogene TRBV3-2) and J usage is TRBJ2-7, with D tentatively TRBD2 (6 bases). CDR1 LGHDT and CDR2 YNNKEL come from the germline V gene (reference sequence). V lost 0 bases and J lost 0, with 15 bases in between. CDR3 length: 17 residues. DNA for the CDR3: TGTGCCAGCAGCCAAGACTCTGCCGGGGGAAGCTCCTACGAGCAGTACTTC. Its protein is CASSQDSAGGSSYEQYF.

This rearrangement joins TRBV9 to TRBJ1-2; possible D gene TRBD1, 5 bases. V was shortened by 0 bases and J by 2 bases, with 5 bases between the two germline ends. Germline V lookup: CDR1 SGDLS, CDR2 YYNGEE. The CDR3 runs 13 residues. The CDR3 sequence is CASSVAGNYGYTF. DNA of the CDR3: TGTGCCAGCAGCGTAGCAGGGAACTATGGCTACACCTTC.

J is TRBJ1-5 and V is TRBV6-1, with a possible D match to TRBD1 (6 bases). The CDR3 has 15 residues. Germline V gene data show CDR1 as MNHNS and CDR2 as SASEGT. The ends were cut back, 0 bases at V and 10 bases at J, with 16 bases in the middle. The CDR3 sequence: CASSEAGQQRRPQHF. The DNA of the CDR3 is TGTGCCAGCAGTGAAGCAGGACAGCAAAGGCGTCCCCAGCATTTT.

The V and J genes are TRBV20-1 and TRBJ2-3, with TRBD2 matching over 8 bases. The CDR3 loop spans 15 amino acids. The trim removed 3 bases at V and 4 bases at J, leaving 9 bases unmatched. CDR1 and CDR2 (germline): DFQATT, SNEGSKA (reference sequence). Written as DNA, the CDR3 is TGCAGTGCTAGTGGTCGGGGGGGATTCTCAGATACGCAGTATTTT. Its translation is CSASGRGGFSDTQYF.

In DNA form, the CDR3 reads TGTGCCAGCAGCCCAGGCCCTAGCGGGGGAGTCACAGATACGCAGTATTTT. Encoded protein: CASSPGPSGGVTDTQYF. The chain carries TRBV7-6 and TRBJ2-3, with 10 bases that match TRBD2. V lost 5 bases, J lost 2 bases, and 10 bases stayed unmatched. Germline V gene sequence: CDR1 SGHVS, CDR2 FNYEAQ. The CDR3 loop spans 17 amino acids.

The rearrangement links TRBV4-1 to TRBJ2-7; 9 nucleotides align to TRBD1. This CDR3 region has 17 residues. CDR1 and CDR2 from the germline V gene are MGHRA and YSYEKL. V gave up 2 bases and J gave up 2 bases; unmatched junction bases: 10. The CDR3 spells CASSQLQGAEPPYEQYF. The CDR3 nucleotides read TGCGCCAGCAGCCAACTACAGGGGGCCGAACCCCCCTACGAGCAGTACTTC.

V and J are TRBV5-5 and TRBJ2-5; D is undetermined. Germline CDR1 and CDR2: SGHKS and YYEKEE (reference sequence). The CDR3 sequence is 15 residues long. V was cut by 0 bases and J by 5 bases, with 14 bases left in between. DNA of the CDR3: TGTGCCAGCAGCTTGGTGGCACGGAGCCCGGAGACCCAGTACTTC. Its translation: CASSLVARSPETQYF.

The rearrangement uses TRBV10-3 and TRBJ2-5; 10 nucleotides line up with TRBD1. J was trimmed by 3 bases and V by 11 bases; bases with no gene match: 3. This CDR3 region has 12 residues. Germline loops: CDR1 ENHRY, CDR2 SYGVKD. The CDR3 sequence is CASGTGEETQYF. DNA of the CDR3: TGTGCCTCCGGGACAGGGGAAGAGACCCAGTACTTC.

The J gene is TRBJ2-7, the V gene TRBV21-1; TRBD1, the table's D call, was not compared with the DNA. TRBV21-1 is deemed a pseudogene. The CDR3 is made up of 14 amino acids. The CDR3 DNA is TGTGCCAGCAGCACTTGGACAGGGGCTCGGGAGCAGTACTTC. Translating gives CASSTWTGAREQYF.

V gene TRBV19 combines with J gene TRBJ2-2, with TRBD2 matching 12 bases. CDR3 length: 17 residues. The V and J ends lost 7 bases and 8 bases, in that order; junction bases with no gene match: 14. CDR1 LNHDA and CDR2 SQIVND come from the germline V gene (reference sequence). The CDR3 nucleotides read TGTGCCAGTACCCTTTTACCGGGACTAGCGGGTCCAGGGGAGCTGTTTTTT. Its translation is CASTLLPGLAGPGELFF.

The genes are TRBV4-3 and TRBJ1-1; tentative D call: TRBD1 (5 bases). Germline CDR1 is LGHNA and CDR2 is YSLEER. V gave up 0 bases and J gave up 10 bases, with 18 bases separating them. The CDR3 spans 15 residues. CDR3 in DNA: TGCGCCAGCAGCCAAGACCGACAGATTCGACGAATAGCTTTCTTT. Its protein is CASSQDRQIRRIAFF.

The V gene is TRBV2, the J gene TRBJ2-3; TRBD2 aligns across 10 bases. The length of the CDR3 is 17 residues. The junction had 10 bases not matched to a gene; V was cut back by 0 bases and J by 7 bases. Germline V gives CDR1 SNHLY, CDR2 FYNNEI. CDR3 bases: TGTGCCAGCAGTGAAGCTGGGGTAGCGGGGGGCAAACATACGCAGTATTTT. As protein: CASSEAGVAGGKHTQYF.

The chain carries TRBV19 and TRBJ2-7; 10 positions match TRBD2. Germline loops: CDR1 LNHDA, CDR2 SQIVND (reference sequence). The junction had 5 bases not matched to a gene; V was cut back by 4 bases and J by 5 bases. This CDR3 contains 14 residues. CDR3 bases: TGTGCCAGTAGTACGAGCGGGGGGGTGAACGAGCAGTACTTC. This translates into CASSTSGGVNEQYF.

V and J are TRBV12-2 and TRBJ2-1; the DNA was not used to check the table's D call, TRBD1. TRBV12-2 is designated a pseudogene. This CDR3 has 15 amino acids. CDR3 in amino acids: CASRSDRDIGNEQFF. The CDR3 DNA reads as TGTGCAAGTCGCTCGGACAGGGACATTGGCAATGAGCAGTTCTTC.

V usage is TRBV4-2 and J usage is TRBJ2-7; tentative D call: TRBD2 (6 bases). The CDR3 runs to 14 residues. CDR1 and CDR2 (germline): LGHNA, YNFKEQ. The germline V and J ends were trimmed by 2 bases and 5 bases, with 13 bases remaining between them. CDR3 amino acids: CASSQLETRDEQYF. CDR3 sequence (DNA): TGTGCCAGCAGCCAACTGGAGACTAGGGACGAGCAGTACTTC.

The chain uses TRBV7-9 and TRBJ2-1; tentative D call: TRBD1 (7 bases). Trimming cost V 5 bases and J 8 bases, with 19 bases left between them. The CDR3 length is 15 residues. From germline, CDR1 is SEHNR and CDR2 FQNEAQ (reference sequence). CDR3 nucleotides: TGTGCCAGCAGCAGGGGGGAGACAGGGTGGGATGAGCAGTTCTTC. Translation: CASSRGETGWDEQFF.

The J gene is TRBJ2-7, the V gene TRBV4-1; D gene ambiguous. Between the trimmed V and J ends, which lost 0 bases and 2 bases, there was a span of 5 bases. CDR1 and CDR2 (germline): MGHRA, YSYEKL. The CDR3 totals 13 residues. CDR3: CASSQEVAYEQYF. CDR3 nucleotides: TGCGCCAGCAGCCAAGAAGTAGCCTACGAGCAGTACTTC.

The chain employs TRBV5-1 and TRBJ2-3; 8 bases map to TRBD2. The length of the CDR3 is 15 residues. After removal of 3 bases from V and 3 bases from J, the junction contained 6 bases not matched to a gene. The germline gives CDR1 SGHRS, CDR2 YFSETQ. The DNA of the CDR3 is TGCGCCAGCAGCTGGACCATAGCGGGGACAGATACGCAGTATTTT. Amino acid sequence: CASSWTIAGTDTQYF. Based on the CDR3 plus reference TRBV5-1 and TRBJ2-3, the full variable domain is KAGVTQTPRYLIKTRGQQVTLSCSPISGHRSVSWYQQTPGQGLQFLFEYFSETQRNKGNFPGRFSGRQFSNSRSEMNVSTLELGDSALYLCASSWTIAGTDTQYFGPGTRLTVL.

V gene TRBV2 combines with J gene TRBJ1-1; unclear D gene. This CDR3 contains 13 residues. The V gene lost 9 bases and the J gene lost 4 bases, with 15 bases spanning the gap. Germline CDR1 SNHLY, CDR2 FYNNEI. Written as DNA, the CDR3 is TGTGCCAGGGCTAGACCTGGAGGCACTGAAGCTTTCTTT. As protein: CARARPGGTEAFF. Supplemented by reference TRBV2 and TRBJ1-1, the full variable domain reads EPEVTQTPSHQVTQMGQEVILRCVPISNHLYFYWYRQILGQKVEFLVSFYNNEISEKSEIFDDQFSVERPDGSNFTLKIRSTKLEDSAMYFCARARPGGTEAFFGQGTRLTVV.

This rearrangement joins TRBV20-1 to TRBJ2-5, with unresolved D. CDR3 size: 11 residues. Trimming stripped 8 bases from V and 4 bases from J, with 11 bases between. Germline CDR1 is DFQATT and CDR2 is SNEGSKA (reference sequence). In DNA form, the CDR3 reads TGCAGTTCCCGACATTTAGAGACCCAGTACTTC. Translation: CSSRHLETQYF.

The chain has TRBV18 and TRBJ2-7, with D unresolved. V was trimmed by 3 bases and J by 7 bases, leaving 7 bases between them. CDR3 length: 11 residues. CDR1 KGHSH and CDR2 LQKENI come from the germline V gene. For the CDR3, the DNA is TGTGCCAGCTCACCCGAGAAGGAGCAGTACTTC. Translation gives CASSPEKEQYF.

The V call is TRBV19, the J call TRBJ2-2; possibly TRBD1 for D (6 bases). V lost 7 bases, J lost 3 bases, and 24 bases lay in between. Per the germline V gene, CDR1 is LNHDA and CDR2 is SQIVND (reference sequence). The CDR3 is made up of 18 amino acids. In DNA form, the CDR3 reads TGTGCCAGTACCCCAAGGGTCCAGCGGCAGGGGTACACCGGGGAGCTGTTTTTT. Protein sequence: CASTPRVQRQGYTGELFF.

The V gene is TRBV4-1, the J gene TRBJ1-6, with 8 bases that match TRBD1. J gave up 10 bases and V 3 bases, and 5 bases lay outside the gene matches. In germline, CDR1 is MGHRA, CDR2 YSYEKL. This CDR3 contains 14 residues. CDR3 sequence: CASSQTGARSPLHF. The DNA for the CDR3 is TGCGCCAGCAGCCAGACAGGGGCAAGGTCACCCCTCCACTTT.

This sequence joins TRBV14 and TRBJ2-1, with 10 bases identical to TRBD2. The trim removed 0 bases at V and 2 bases at J, leaving 13 bases unmatched. CDR3 length: 20 residues. From germline, CDR1 is SGHDN and CDR2 FVKESK. The chain's CDR3 is CASSQDSNLAGALTYNEQFF. For the CDR3, the DNA is TGTGCCAGCAGCCAAGATTCGAACCTAGCGGGGGCCCTGACCTACAATGAGCAGTTCTTC. Supplemented by reference TRBV14 and TRBJ2-1, the full variable domain reads EAGVTQFPSHSVIEKGQTVTLRCDPISGHDNLYWYRRVMGKEIKFLLHFVKESKQDESGMPNNRFLAERTGGTYSTLKVQPAELEDSGVYFCASSQDSNLAGALTYNEQFFGPGTRLTVL.